A single sample gave rise to the 32 T cell receptor beta chains below, sequenced in a study of T cells in Graves' hyperthyroidism and ophthalmopathy. Amplification of TCR beta CDR3 regions used RNA as the template. A first-round RT-PCR of the TCR CDR3 used the HTBI primer set. In TCRdb, the multiplex PCR reads were re-called with MiXCR into one record per CDR3 protein. The sample shows hundreds of thousands of distinct CDR3 sequences, approximately 15% of them seen only once. Sequences were obtained from blood. These TCRs come from a woman aged 18 to 35 with Graves' hyperthyroidism.

This clonotype has a count of ten or more. The chain combines TRBV20-1 with TRBJ2-1; 13 bases map to TRBD2. CDR1 and CDR2 from the germline V gene are DFQATT and SNEGSKA (reference sequence). This CDR3 has 21 residues. V lost 2 bases, J lost 0 bases, and 16 bases stayed unmatched. In nucleotides, the CDR3 is TGCAGTGCTAGAAGTATGATTGACGGGACTAGCGGGAAGAGCTCCTACAATGAGCAGTTCTTC. Translation: CSARSMIDGTSGKSSYNEQFF.

This clonotype was seen only a few times. The chain uses TRBV20-1 and TRBJ2-7; no firm D call. The CDR3 is made up of 10 amino acids. The V gene lost 3 bases and the J gene lost 3 bases, with 3 bases spanning the gap. Looked up from germline, CDR1 is DFQATT and CDR2 is SNEGSKA (reference sequence). The CDR3 sequence: CSASHYEQYF. The CDR3 DNA reads TGCAGTGCTAGTCACTACGAGCAGTACTTC.

The chain is built from TRBV27 and TRBJ2-2, with D possibly being TRBD1 (6 bases). Germline V gene sequence: CDR1 MNHEY, CDR2 SMNVEV (reference sequence). With 8 bases removed from V and 5 bases from J, the gap between germline ends came to 18 bases. The CDR3 has 15 residues. For the CDR3, the DNA is TGTGCCAGCGCGCCTCTGAGGGGGAAAACCGGGGAGCTGTTTTTT. It is translated as CASAPLRGKTGELFF.

This clonotype turned up a few times. The rearrangement joins TRBV20-1 to TRBJ1-4; no clear D. Germline V lookup: CDR1 DFQATT, CDR2 SNEGSKA (reference sequence). V was cut by 3 bases and J by 7 bases, with 6 bases left in between. The CDR3 sequence is 11 residues long. CDR3 loop: CSASPGEKLFF. The CDR3 DNA reads TGCAGTGCTAGTCCGGGTGAAAAACTGTTTTTT.

This clonotype has just a few counts. This rearrangement joins TRBV6-5 to TRBJ2-3; 7 bases map to TRBD2. With V trimmed by 0 bases and J by 4 bases, 7 bases remained unmatched. Germline CDR1 is MNHEY and CDR2 is SVGAGI. The CDR3 loop spans 16 amino acids. CDR3 bases: TGTGCCAGCAGTTACTCTTTGGGGGGGGGGGCAGATACGCAGTATTTT. Translation gives CASSYSLGGGADTQYF.

This clonotype turned up a few times. The chain couples TRBV20-1 to TRBJ2-1; tentative D call: TRBD1 (5 bases). The V gene's germline CDR1 is DFQATT and CDR2 SNEGSKA (reference sequence). With 0 bases removed from V and 10 bases from J, the gap between germline ends came to 19 bases. CDR3 length equals 15 residues. The CDR3 coding sequence is TGCAGTGCTAGAGATGCACGCCAGGGTATCGAGGAGCAGTTCTTC. Its translation is CSARDARQGIEEQFF.

The chain combines TRBV15 with TRBJ2-3; a weak D match, TRBD1 (6 bases). Germline V CDR1 and CDR2: LNHNV, YYDKDF (reference sequence). Trimming took off 0 bases at V and 2 bases at J, with 12 bases between the two ends. The CDR3 is made up of 16 amino acids. The CDR3 sequence: CATSRDEGGATDTQYF. Written as DNA, the CDR3 is TGTGCCACCAGCAGAGATGAAGGGGGAGCCACAGATACGCAGTATTTT.

Note on this clonotype: A much larger clonotype is one base distant, so this may be a read error. V and J are TRBV28 and TRBJ1-1, with D hard to call. Germline lookup yields CDR1 MDHEN and CDR2 SYDVKM. This CDR3 has 16 amino acids. Trimming removed 8 bases from V and 5 bases from J, with 24 bases in between. The DNA of the CDR3 is TGTGCCAGCGTAAGTCAGGATGAGCGAAGAGGAACTGAAGCTTTCTTT. This sequence encodes CASVSQDERRGTEAFF.

This clonotype was observed at least ten times. The chain combines TRBV6-1 with TRBJ1-1; D is uncertain. CDR3 size: 11 residues. Germline values: CDR1 MNHNS, CDR2 SASEGT. V was shortened by 6 bases and J by 6 bases, with 8 bases between the two germline ends. The CDR3 protein is CASSSNAEAFF. For the CDR3, the DNA is TGTGCCAGCAGCTCTAACGCTGAAGCTTTCTTT.

The rearrangement links TRBV20-1 to TRBJ1-4; no reliable D call. Trimming cost V 3 bases and J 8 bases, with 7 bases left between them. CDR3 size: 11 residues. The V gene's germline CDR1 is DFQATT and CDR2 SNEGSKA (reference sequence). DNA of the CDR3: TGCAGTGCTAGGATTGGGGAAAAACTGTTTTTT. Protein sequence: CSARIGEKLFF.

This clonotype was detected many times. The chain carries TRBV11-2 and TRBJ2-5, with 8 bases fitting TRBD2. J lost 5 bases, V lost 3 bases, and 8 bases had no gene match. Germline V gives CDR1 SGHAT, CDR2 FQNNGV. CDR3 length: 15 amino acids. The CDR3 nucleotides are TGTGCCAGCAGCTTTCTCGCGGGGGGAGCGGAGACCCAGTACTTC. Its protein is CASSFLAGGAETQYF.

This clonotype was detected ten times or more. This rearrangement joins TRBV5-1 to TRBJ1-1, with 9 bases fitting TRBD1. Germline loops: CDR1 SGHRS, CDR2 YFSETQ. This CDR3 is built from 13 residues. J was trimmed by 8 bases and V by 2 bases; bases with no gene match: 4. The CDR3, as DNA: TGCGCCAGCAGCTTAACAGGGGGCGACGAAGCTTTCTTT. Translating gives CASSLTGGDEAFF.

The chain uses TRBV7-8 and TRBJ1-3, with D unclear. V lost 1 base and J lost 0, with 10 bases in between. Germline values: CDR1 SGHVS, CDR2 FQNEAQ. The CDR3 covers 16 residues. The CDR3 protein is CASSLVNGFSGNTIYF. The CDR3 DNA reads as TGTGCCAGCAGCTTAGTGAACGGGTTCTCTGGAAACACCATATATTTT.

Turning to this clonotype: A read error may be the cause here, since a much bigger clone is one base away. This chain connects TRBV7-9 to TRBJ2-7; tentative D call: TRBD1 (5 bases). Per germline, CDR1 SEHNR and CDR2 FQNEAQ (reference sequence). The CDR3 has 11 residues. V lost 4 bases to trimming and J lost 9 bases, with 10 bases between them. The DNA for the CDR3 is TGTGCCAGCAGCTCAACAGGAAGGCAGTACTTC. Translated: CASSSTGRQYF.

Concerning this clonotype itself: Given a much more abundant clone one base away, this may be a read error. V gene TRBV20-1 combines with J gene TRBJ2-7, with a tentative D call TRBD1 (6 bases). The germline CDR1 and CDR2 sequences are DFQATT and SNEGSKA (reference sequence). The CDR3 is 14 amino acids. CDR3 in amino acids: CSVKGEESPYEQYF. Here the CDR3 DNA reads TGCAGCGTAAAGGGGGAAGAGTCCCCTTACGAGCAGTACTTC.

This clonotype was detected many times. The chain joins TRBV6-1 to TRBJ2-7, with D possibly being TRBD1 (5 bases). V was cut by 4 bases and J by 5 bases, with 12 bases left in between. Germline-derived CDR1 and CDR2 are MNHNS and SASEGT. This CDR3 has 13 residues. The CDR3, as DNA: TGTGCCAGCAGTGTGACAGTCCTCGACGAGCAGTACTTC. Residues: CASSVTVLDEQYF.

This clonotype was counted ten times or more. This chain connects TRBV12-3 or TRBV12-4 to TRBJ2-7; D not resolved. Trimming stripped 1 base from V and 0 bases from J, with 7 bases between. The CDR3 has 14 residues. The CDR3 spells CASSLEEYSYEQYF. DNA of the CDR3: TGTGCCAGCAGTTTAGAGGAATACTCCTACGAGCAGTACTTC.

Worth noting for this clonotype: It is unclear where the CDR3 begins or ends on the DNA, so no DNA is shown, and the CDR3 is as TCRdb lists it. The chain combines TRBV19 with TRBJ1-2; TRBD1, the D gene given by the table, was not confirmed from the DNA. CDR1 is LNHDA and CDR2 is SQIVND in the germline V gene (reference sequence). With termini counted, the CDR3 has 16 amino acids. The CDR3 loop reads CASTSGDSEKNYGYTF.

This clonotype was picked up many times. J is TRBJ2-5 and V is TRBV7-3, with D possibly being TRBD2 (5 bases). From germline, CDR1 is SGHTA and CDR2 FQGTGA. V shed 5 bases and J shed 5 bases, with 18 bases lying between them. This CDR3 is built from 15 residues. Here the CDR3 reads CASSPGTRSDETQYF. CDR3 DNA: TGTGCCAGCAGCCCGGGAACCCGGTCGGACGAGACCCAGTACTTC.

This clonotype was recorded at least ten times. The genes are TRBV19 and TRBJ1-3, with unresolved D. Deletions cut 3 bases from V and 2 bases from J, with 8 bases between. The CDR3 is 14 residues long. The germline V gene has CDR1 LNHDA and CDR2 SQIVND (reference sequence). The CDR3 loop reads CASSISGTGNTIYF. In DNA, the CDR3 is TGTGCCAGTAGTATCAGTGGGACTGGAAACACCATATATTTT.

This clonotype was found many times. The chain carries TRBV4-1 and TRBJ2-7; D is ambiguous. V lost 0 bases and J 1 base, leaving 13 bases between the germline ends. The CDR3 covers 16 residues. Germline lookup yields CDR1 MGHRA and CDR2 YSYEKL. DNA for the CDR3: TGCGCCAGCAGCCAAGAAAGCCAAAGTGGATCCTACGAGCAGTACTTC. This gives the protein CASSQESQSGSYEQYF.

This clonotype was picked up many times. This chain joins TRBV11-2 and TRBJ1-2, with D unresolved. This CDR3 is built from 14 residues. Trimming removed 0 bases at V and 6 bases at J, with 11 bases between. The germline V gene encodes CDR1 SGHAT and CDR2 FQNNGV. The CDR3 DNA follows: TGTGCCAGCAGCTTAGAGATAGGGCGGGATGGCTACACCTTC. This encodes CASSLEIGRDGYTF.

V and J are TRBV29-1 and TRBJ2-7; 8 positions match TRBD1. Trimming took 6 bases from V and 6 from J; bases not matched to a gene: 13. This CDR3 is built from 14 residues. Germline-derived CDR1 and CDR2 are SQVTM and ANQGSEA. This CDR3 reads CSVARGDRGGEQYF. The DNA for the CDR3 is TGCAGCGTGGCCCGTGGCGACAGGGGCGGCGAGCAGTACTTC.

This clonotype has just a few counts. This chain uses TRBV24-1 with TRBJ1-5; 7 nucleotides line up with TRBD1. CDR1 KGHDR and CDR2 SFDVKD come from the germline V gene. After removal of 4 bases from V and 8 bases from J, the junction contained 7 bases not matched to a gene. The CDR3 is 14 amino acids. The CDR3 loop is CATSEAGQVKPQHF. CDR3 sequence (DNA): TGTGCCACCAGTGAAGCTGGACAGGTCAAGCCCCAGCATTTT.

This clonotype has ten or more counts. The rearrangement joins TRBV28 to TRBJ1-6; TRBD1 is a possible D gene (5 bases). Looked up from germline, CDR1 is MDHEN and CDR2 is SYDVKM. There are 15 residues in the CDR3. V dropped 1 base and J dropped 7 bases, with 11 bases sitting between them. Here the CDR3 DNA reads TGTGCCAGCAGTTTATCGGGCAGGGTGAATTCACCCCTCCACTTT. Protein product: CASSLSGRVNSPLHF.

This chain connects TRBV5-1 to TRBJ2-1; 10 positions match TRBD2. The CDR3 contains 18 residues. Germline CDR1 and CDR2: SGHRS and YFSETQ. The junction had 7 bases not matched to a gene; V was cut back by 0 bases and J by 1 base. The CDR3 loop is CASSLVRLAGHSYNEQFF. In nucleotides, the CDR3 is TGCGCCAGCAGCTTGGTCCGACTAGCGGGCCATTCCTACAATGAGCAGTTCTTC.

This clonotype was recorded only once. Written as DNA, the CDR3 is TGCGCCAGCAGTGAGTCGAGGGCCCTCATTTACAATGAGCAGTTCTTC. Translating it yields CASSESRALIYNEQFF. The chain employs TRBV10-2 and TRBJ2-1; possible D gene TRBD2, 5 bases. Trimming cost V 0 bases and J 4 bases, with 13 bases left between them. This CDR3 region has 16 residues. Germline values: CDR1 WSHSY, CDR2 SAAADI.

This clonotype has a handful of counts. The chain joins TRBV10-2 to TRBJ2-2, with D tentatively TRBD1 (6 bases). The CDR3 covers 15 residues. The V gene lost 6 bases and the J gene lost 4 bases, with 15 bases spanning the gap. Germline loops: CDR1 WSHSY, CDR2 SAAADI. In DNA, the CDR3 is TGCGCCAGCAGCGTAAGGGGGATGGGCACCGGGGAGCTGTTTTTT. Translating it yields CASSVRGMGTGELFF.

The chain joins TRBV11-2 to TRBJ2-5; TRBD2 matches at 14 bases. Germline V gene data show CDR1 as SGHAT and CDR2 as FQNNGV. V lost 4 bases to trimming and J lost 7 bases; unmatched junction nucleotides: 5. The CDR3 has 15 residues. Here the CDR3 DNA reads TGTGCCAGCAGCTCGACTAGCGGGAGGGCTGTGACCCAGTACTTC. Residues: CASSSTSGRAVTQYF.

This clonotype occurred many times. V gene TRBV13 combines with J gene TRBJ2-7; 8 bases are shared with TRBD2. Germline loops: CDR1 PRHDT, CDR2 FYEKMQ (reference sequence). The CDR3 consists of 16 residues. V was clipped by 1 base and J by 0 bases; unmatched bases: 5. CDR3 region: CASSLDRLAGSYEQYF. CDR3 bases: TGTGCCAGCAGCTTAGATAGGCTAGCGGGCTCCTACGAGCAGTACTTC.

This chain uses TRBV7-8 with TRBJ2-5, with D perhaps TRBD2 (6 bases). Trimming took 6 bases from V and 1 from J, leaving 9 bases between them. This CDR3 is 13 amino acids long. From germline, CDR1 is SGHVS and CDR2 FQNEAQ. CDR3 nucleotides: TGTGCCAGCAGGACTAGATTCCAAGAGACCCAGTACTTC. Protein: CASRTRFQETQYF.

This clonotype was picked up a small number of times. This CDR3 is CASSPGRELGQFF. The CDR3 DNA is TGTGCCAGCAGTCCGGGACGCGAACTCGGGCAGTTCTTC. V is TRBV12-3 or TRBV12-4 and J is TRBJ2-1; tentatively, D is TRBD1 or TRBD2 (5 bases each). V was cut by 5 bases and J by 12 bases, with 17 bases left in between. This CDR3 spans 13 amino acids.